These 18 T cell receptor beta chains came from one sample sequenced in a study of blood T cell repertoires in COVID-19. Method: immunoSEQ multiplex PCR; TCRdb's copy keeps in-frame clones and lacks some. Altogether 60,000 to 85,000 clones are present, roughly nine tenths being singletons, with the ten largest covering 3.5% to 5.5%. The specimen sequenced was peripheral blood. The receptors stem from a man in his fifties or sixties with active COVID-19.

The rearrangement links TRBV5-4 to TRBJ1-6; 7 nucleotides agree with TRBD1. Germline V lookup: CDR1 SGHNT, CDR2 YYREEE (reference sequence). This CDR3 has 14 amino acids. The V segment lost 4 bases and the J segment 8 bases; nucleotides outside the gene matches: 6. The CDR3 sequence: CASSPDRNYSPLHF. In nucleotides, the CDR3 is TGTGCCAGCAGCCCGGACAGGAACTATTCACCCCTCCACTTT.

V usage is TRBV5-1 and J usage is TRBJ1-2, with TRBD1 matching over 7 bases. This CDR3 has 17 amino acids. V lost 3 bases, J lost 4 bases, and 15 bases stayed unmatched. From germline, CDR1 is SGHRS and CDR2 YFSETQ. CDR3 coding DNA: TGCGCCAGCAGCTCCTACCTAGACAGGGAGGTAGCCTATGGCTACACCTTC. Its translation: CASSSYLDREVAYGYTF.

The count of this clone is one. V and J are TRBV29-1 and TRBJ2-7; 12 nucleotides agree with TRBD1. The CDR3 is 14 amino acids. V dropped 1 base and J dropped 4; count of bases not matched to a gene: 2. Germline CDR1 is SQVTM and CDR2 is ANQGSEA. CDR3 loop: CSVEGGQGAYEQYF. The CDR3 nucleotides read TGCAGCGTTGAAGGGGGACAGGGGGCTTACGAGCAGTACTTC.

The genes are TRBV7-9 and TRBJ2-1, with TRBD2 identical over 9 bases. The CDR3 totals 15 residues. Germline loops: CDR1 SEHNR, CDR2 FQNEAQ (reference sequence). V lost 3 bases to trimming and J lost 6 bases; unmatched junction nucleotides: 6. DNA for the CDR3: TGTGCCAGCAGCTTGGAACTAGCGGGCCTCAATGAGCAGTTCTTC. Its protein product is CASSLELAGLNEQFF.

The J gene is TRBJ1-2, the V gene TRBV7-6; 7 bases agree with TRBD1. CDR1 and CDR2 (germline): SGHVS, FNYEAQ. The length of the CDR3 is 13 residues. V was pared by 3 bases and J by 6 bases, with 4 bases of the junction left unmatched. The CDR3 DNA sequence: TGTGCCAGCAGCTTCCGGCAGGGGGATGGCTACACCTTC. Translating gives CASSFRQGDGYTF.

V is TRBV10-3 and J is TRBJ2-1, with 12 bases identical to TRBD2. This CDR3 contains 14 residues. V dropped 11 bases and J dropped 8; count of bases not matched to a gene: 10. Germline values: CDR1 ENHRY, CDR2 SYGVKD. The CDR3, as DNA: TGTGCCTCCTCGACTAGCGGGAGCCCCCATGAGCAGTTCTTC. The encoded protein is CASSTSGSPHEQFF.

V usage is TRBV3-1 (or the pseudogene TRBV3-2) and J usage is TRBJ1-2; TRBD1 matches 8 bases. V lost 1 base to trimming and J lost 4 bases; unmatched junction nucleotides: 8. This CDR3 comprises 16 residues. Germline V gene sequence: CDR1 LGHDT, CDR2 YNNKEL (reference sequence). CDR3 sequence reads: CASSQVRRTGIYGYTF. As DNA, the CDR3 is TGTGCCAGCAGCCAAGTCAGGCGGACAGGGATCTATGGCTACACCTTC.

The chain employs TRBV28 and TRBJ2-3; no definite D call. Germline values: CDR1 MDHEN, CDR2 SYDVKM. The V end lost 0 bases, the J end lost 4 bases, and 8 bases lay between the germline ends. The CDR3 has 14 amino acids. DNA for the CDR3: TGTGCCAGCAGTTTATGGGCCAACGCAGATACGCAGTATTTT. It codes for CASSLWANADTQYF.

V and J are TRBV3-1 (or the pseudogene TRBV3-2) and TRBJ1-2; 7 positions match TRBD1. V lost 7 bases, J lost 1 base, and 3 bases stayed unmatched. The CDR3 runs to 13 residues. The germline V gene encodes CDR1 LGHDT and CDR2 YNNKEL (reference sequence). Written as DNA, the CDR3 is TGTGCCAGCACCAACAGGGGTAACTATGGCTACACCTTC. The encoded protein is CASTNRGNYGYTF.

This clone was seen just once. V usage is TRBV4-3 and J usage is TRBJ1-2; tentative D call: TRBD1 (6 bases). V was cut by 1 base and J by 6 bases, with 18 bases left in between. The length of the CDR3 is 16 residues. The germline CDR1 and CDR2 sequences are LGHNA and YSLEER. As DNA, the CDR3 is TGCGCCAGCAGCCAAGCCCCCAGGGGAAAGAGAGATGGCTACACCTTC. Protein product: CASSQAPRGKRDGYTF.

CDR3 in amino acids: CASSGDDPGGGNSPLHF. CDR3 DNA sequence: TGTGCCAGCAGCGGGGACGACCCAGGGGGCGGTAATTCACCCCTCCACTTT. The chain combines TRBV9 with TRBJ1-6, with 8 bases identical to TRBD1. The CDR3 is made up of 17 amino acids. Germline V gene sequence: CDR1 SGDLS, CDR2 YYNGEE. V was clipped by 3 bases and J by 6 bases; unmatched bases: 11.

The J gene is TRBJ1-1, the V gene TRBV6-5; 8 bases align to TRBD1. The CDR3 loop spans 15 amino acids. Trimming removed 5 bases from V and 4 bases from J; junction bases left unmatched: 9. Germline V lookup: CDR1 MNHEY, CDR2 SVGAGI. The CDR3 here is CASSPRTGIFTEAFF. The CDR3 bases are TGTGCCAGCAGTCCGAGGACAGGGATATTCACTGAAGCTTTCTTT.

V is TRBV28 and J is TRBJ1-5; D may be TRBD1 (5 bases). The CDR3 extends over 16 amino acids. Germline CDR1 and CDR2: MDHEN and SYDVKM. V was shortened by 6 bases and J by 3 bases, with 18 bases between the two germline ends. DNA of the CDR3: TGTGCCAGCAGCTACGGAACAGGCGTGTCCAATCAGCCCCAGCATTTT. Residues: CASSYGTGVSNQPQHF.

The count of this clone is one. V is TRBV18 and J is TRBJ1-3, with 10 bases lining up with TRBD1. Germline CDR1 reads KGHSH; CDR2 reads LQKENI. The J segment lost 2 bases and the V segment lost 5 bases, leaving 9 bases of the junction unmatched. CDR3 length: 17 residues. In nucleotides, the CDR3 is TGTGCCAGCTCAGCATCCGGGACAGGGGCACCTGGAAACACCATATATTTT. It encodes CASSASGTGAPGNTIYF.

This clone was detected only once. The V gene is TRBV4-3, the J gene TRBJ1-1, with TRBD1 as a possible D gene (6 bases). This CDR3 spans 14 amino acids. Deletions cut 0 bases from V and 8 bases from J, with 13 bases between. Germline CDR1 is LGHNA and CDR2 is YSLEER. The CDR3 region has the DNA TGCGCCAGCAGCCAAGATTCGTCCAGGGGAGAAGCTTTCTTT. Its protein is CASSQDSSRGEAFF.

This sequence joins TRBV7-6 and TRBJ2-7, with 9 bases aligning to TRBD2. With 3 bases clipped from V and 7 bases from J, the junction kept 7 bases outside the gene matches. Germline values: CDR1 SGHVS, CDR2 FNYEAQ. This CDR3 has 14 amino acids. The CDR3 here is CASSFGGLAREQYF. The CDR3 DNA reads as TGTGCCAGCAGCTTCGGAGGACTAGCGCGAGAGCAGTACTTC. Based on the CDR3 plus reference TRBV7-6 and TRBJ2-7, the full variable domain is GAGVSQSPRYKVTKRGQDVALRCDPISGHVSLYWYRQALGQGPEFLTYFNYEAQQDKSGLPNDRFSAERPEGSISTLTIQRTEQRDSAMYRCASSFGGLAREQYFGPGTRLTVT.

V is TRBV5-4 and J is TRBJ2-7, with 11 bases that match TRBD2. With V trimmed by 3 bases and J by 0 bases, 2 bases remained unmatched. Germline V gives CDR1 SGHNT, CDR2 YYREEE (reference sequence). The CDR3 runs to 15 residues. The CDR3 region has the DNA TGTGCCAGCAGCTACCTAGCGGGGGGCTCCTACGAGCAGTACTTC. As protein: CASSYLAGGSYEQYF.

This sequence joins TRBV28 and TRBJ2-1; TRBD2 is a possible D gene (6 bases). From germline, CDR1 is MDHEN and CDR2 SYDVKM. The CDR3 sequence is 15 residues long. V was cut by 3 bases and J by 3 bases, with 12 bases left in between. CDR3 in amino acids: CASSFSGTYYNEQFF. The CDR3 DNA sequence: TGTGCCAGCAGTTTCTCCGGGACTTACTACAATGAGCAGTTCTTC.